Following are 6 T cell receptor beta chains from one sample sequenced in a study of CD8+CD57+ T cells in acquired aplastic anemia. The study profiled TCR beta VDJ and CDR3 using genomic DNA as template. TCRdb re-called the reads with MiXCR, one entry per CDR3 protein. This table holds under 200,000 distinct CDR3 sequences, less than 60% found once. In patients chosen for sequencing, flow cytometry had shown CD8+CD57+ cell expansion. What was sequenced was sorted CD4+, CD8+, or CD8+CD57+ T cells (not recorded which) from PBMCs. The source is a human donor with aplastic anemia.

This sequence joins TRBV6-2 or TRBV6-3 and TRBJ1-2; 8 nucleotides agree with TRBD1. This CDR3 has 15 residues. V lost 4 bases, J lost 8 bases, and 12 bases stayed unmatched. CDR1 and CDR2 from the germline V gene are MNHEY and SVGEGT. As DNA, the CDR3 is TGTGCCAGCAGTTGGAGCCCGACAGGGGTCCAGGGCTACACCTTC. The encoded protein is CASSWSPTGVQGYTF.

This clonotype occurred many times. The V gene is TRBV19, the J gene TRBJ1-1; possibly TRBD1 for D (5 bases). Germline V gene sequence: CDR1 LNHDA, CDR2 SQIVND (reference sequence). This CDR3 contains 16 residues. V lost 2 bases, J lost 4 bases, and 17 bases lay in between. CDR3 nucleotide sequence: TGTGCCAGTAGTATAAACCTCGTCCGTGGGGGCACTGAAGCTTTCTTT. The encoded protein is CASSINLVRGGTEAFF. The full variable domain, with the rest looked up from reference TRBV19 and TRBJ1-1, is DGGITQSPKYLFRKEGQNVTLSCEQNLNHDAMYWYRQDPGQGLRLIYYSQIVNDFQKGDIAEGYSVSREKKESFPLTVTSAQKNPTAFYLCASSINLVRGGTEAFFGQGTRLTVV.

This rearrangement joins TRBV4-1 to TRBJ2-7; D gene unclear. This CDR3 contains 14 residues. V gave up 1 base and J gave up 4 bases, with 11 bases separating them. Germline loops: CDR1 MGHRA, CDR2 YSYEKL. The CDR3 here is CASSQGRQRYEQYF. DNA of the CDR3: TGCGCCAGCAGCCAAGGTAGGCAGCGATACGAGCAGTACTTC.

The CDR3 loop reads CASSRDRVSYGYTF. The CDR3 bases are TGCGCCAGCAGTCGGGACAGGGTCAGCTATGGCTACACCTTC. This rearrangement joins TRBV4-1 to TRBJ1-2, with 9 nucleotides matching TRBD1. V was clipped by 6 bases and J by 4 bases; unmatched bases: 6. Germline V CDR1 and CDR2: MGHRA, YSYEKL. This CDR3 contains 14 residues.

Details on this clonotype: Without the conserved terminal phenylalanine or tryptophan, this CDR3 likely stems from a read error. This chain connects TRBV19 to TRBJ1-2; D gene ambiguous. Per germline, CDR1 LNHDA and CDR2 SQIVND (reference sequence). Trimming pared 5 bases from V and 0 bases from J, leaving 16 bases between. This CDR3 is 16 amino acids long. CDR3 loop: CASSPPRARSNYGYTL. In nucleotides, the CDR3 is TGTGCCAGTAGTCCCCCGAGGGCACGTTCTAACTATGGCTACACCCTC.

In regard to this clonotype: Relative to the germline gene, one junction end is altered; a read error may explain this. V gene TRBV2 combines with J gene TRBJ2-3; weak D call: TRBD2 (6 bases). The germline CDR1 and CDR2 sequences are SNHLY and FYNNEI. This CDR3 is 16 amino acids long. CDR3: CTSSSSAGYPTDTQYF. The CDR3 nucleotides are TGTACCAGCAGTTCCTCGGCGGGATACCCCACAGATACGCAGTATTTT.